Listed below are T cell receptor beta chains from one sample, sequenced in a study of T cells in Graves' hyperthyroidism and ophthalmopathy. TCRdb recomputed calls from the multiplex PCR reads with MiXCR, one row per CDR3 protein. Among some 460,000 distinct CDR3 sequences, around 14% were seen once, and the ten largest hold approximately 14%. The specimen sequenced was blood. The receptors come from a woman aged 18-30 years with Graves' hyperthyroidism. The CDR3 runs from the conserved cysteine through the conserved F or W. The D gene is left open where the match is weak. Not every row has a clone size; where given, it reads once, few, many or a size class.

size,V,J,D,CDR3,DNA
NA,TRBV19,TRBJ1-2,NA,CASRGNFYGYTF,TGTGCCAGTAGGGGCAATTTCTATGGCTACACCTTC
NA,TRBV10-2,TRBJ1-2,NA,CASSDPAPNYGYTF,TGCGCCAGCAGTGACCCAGCTCCAAACTATGGCTACACCTTC
NA,TRBV19,TRBJ2-5,NA,CASSIQGREETQYF,TGTGCCAGTAGTATCCAGGGGAGGGAAGAGACCCAGTACTTC
NA,TRBV7-6,TRBJ1-5,NA,CAGSASTNQPQHF,TGTGCCGGCAGCGCCTCTACGAATCAGCCCCAGCATTTT
many,TRBV20-1,TRBJ2-7,NA,CSAASGSLYEQYF,TGCAGTGCTGCGAGCGGTAGCCTCTACGAGCAGTACTTC
many,TRBV28,TRBJ2-7,TRBD2,CASSLVAGGSYEQYF,TGTGCCAGCAGTTTGGTAGCGGGAGGTTCCTACGAGCAGTACTTC
NA,TRBV19,TRBJ2-1,NA,CASSIELEQSSYNEQFF,TGTGCCAGTAGTATTGAGCTGGAGCAGAGCTCCTACAATGAGCAGTTCTTC
NA,TRBV6-1,TRBJ1-3,NA,CASRQGPSGNTIYF,TGTGCCAGCAGACAGGGTCCCTCTGGAAACACCATATATTTT
once,TRBV5-1,TRBJ2-5,NA,CASSFIREGETQYF,TGCGCCAGCAGCTTTATAAGGGAAGGGGAGACCCAGTACTTC
NA,TRBV7-9,TRBJ1-2,TRBD1,CASSLVTAGGYGYTF,TGTGCCAGCAGCTTAGTTACGGCAGGGGGCTATGGCTACACCTTC
many,TRBV5-1,TRBJ1-2,TRBD1,CASSLDRVRGYTF,TGCGCCAGCAGCCTCGACAGGGTCCGTGGCTACACCTTC
many,TRBV5-1,TRBJ2-1,TRBD2,CASSLGAGGPNPYNEQFF,TGCGCCAGCAGCTTGGGAGCGGGAGGCCCAAACCCATACAATGAGCAGTTCTTC
few,TRBV5-1,TRBJ2-5,TRBD2,CASSWGLASETQYF,TGCGCCAGCAGCTGGGGACTAGCCTCGGAGACCCAGTACTTC
NA,TRBV29-1,TRBJ1-2,NA,CSVAPRGAYGYTF,TGCAGCGTTGCCCCCCGAGGGGCATATGGCTACACCTTC
many,TRBV28,TRBJ1-2,TRBD1,CASRTPGTGEGNGYTF,TGTGCCAGCAGAACTCCCGGGACAGGGGAAGGGAATGGCTACACCTTC
few,TRBV19,TRBJ1-1,TRBD1,CASRAFRDSRNTEAFF,TGTGCCAGTAGGGCATTCCGGGACAGCCGGAACACTGAAGCTTTCTTT
many,TRBV28,TRBJ2-7,NA,CASSTGTTIRAEQYF,TGTGCCAGCAGCACCGGGACAACAATTAGGGCCGAGCAGTACTTC
NA,TRBV20-1,TRBJ2-5,TRBD2,CSAFPPGLAEETQYF,TGCAGTGCTTTTCCCCCGGGACTAGCGGAAGAGACCCAGTACTTC
few,TRBV7-3,TRBJ2-2,TRBD1,CASSRGDRDSTGELFF,TGTGCCAGCAGCCGGGGGGACAGGGATTCCACCGGGGAGCTGTTTTTT
many,TRBV7-9,TRBJ2-7,NA,CASSTTGHPSYEQYF,TGTGCCAGCAGCACTACGGGACACCCCTCCTACGAGCAGTACTTC
many,TRBV6-1,TRBJ1-1,TRBD1,CASIPQGVWTEAFF,TGTGCCAGCATTCCACAGGGGGTATGGACTGAAGCTTTCTTT
few,TRBV5-1,TRBJ2-1,NA,CASSLATDEQFF,TGCGCCAGCAGCTTGGCCACGGATGAGCAGTTCTTC
NA,TRBV4-3,TRBJ1-4,NA,CASSQDTGTPNEKLFF,TGCGCCAGCAGCCAAGATACCGGGACACCGAATGAAAAACTGTTTTTT
NA,TRBV7-9,TRBJ1-2,NA,CASSLVHGSGAGGYTF,TGTGCCAGCAGCTTAGTTCACGGATCAGGGGCCGGTGGCTACACCTTC
many,TRBV11-2,TRBJ2-5,NA,CASSHGSYVETQYF,TGTGCCAGCAGCCACGGGAGCTACGTAGAGACCCAGTACTTC
NA,TRBV28,TRBJ1-5,NA,CASRDRPNQPQHF,TGTGCCAGCAGAGACAGGCCCAATCAGCCCCAGCATTTT
many,TRBV20-1,TRBJ1-1,NA,CSSPRGGTEAFF,TGCAGTTCACCCCGGGGTGGGACTGAAGCTTTCTTT
NA,TRBV11-2,TRBJ2-6,NA,CASSVRTVLSGANVLTF,TGTGCCAGCAGCGTTCGGACAGTCCTCTCTGGGGCCAACGTCCTGACTTTC
many,TRBV11-2,TRBJ2-1,NA,CASSLVYGGDGNEQFF,TGTGCCAGCAGCTTAGTGTATGGGGGAGACGGAAATGAGCAGTTCTTC
many,TRBV20-1,TRBJ1-5,NA,CSARDRTDQPQHF,TGCAGTGCTAGAGATCGAACCGATCAGCCCCAGCATTTT
NA,TRBV6-2/TRBV6-3,TRBJ1-4,TRBD1,CASSYDRGQEKLFF,TGTGCCAGCAGTTACGACAGGGGTCAGGAAAAACTGTTTTTT
many,TRBV20-1,TRBJ2-3,TRBD2,CSATKLAGVQDTQYF,TGCAGTGCTACTAAACTAGCGGGAGTACAAGATACGCAGTATTTT
many,TRBV6-2/TRBV6-3,TRBJ2-2,NA,CASSYEEVGELFF,TGTGCCAGCAGTTATGAGGAAGTCGGGGAGCTGTTTTTT
many,TRBV7-2,TRBJ2-5,NA,CASSLAQQETQYF,TGTGCCAGCAGCTTAGCCCAGCAAGAGACCCAGTACTTC
NA,TRBV9,TRBJ2-7,TRBD1,CASSVTGGKGGEQYF,TGTGCCAGCAGCGTGACAGGGGGCAAAGGGGGAGAGCAGTACTTC
many,TRBV27,TRBJ1-5,NA,CASSTRSGSNQPQHF,TGTGCCAGCAGTACCCGTTCAGGGTCCAATCAGCCCCAGCATTTT
few,TRBV6-1,TRBJ1-3,NA,CASSPRVLSGNTIYF,TGTGCCAGCAGCCCGAGGGTACTCTCTGGAAACACCATATATTTT
many,TRBV11-2,TRBJ2-1,TRBD2,CASSQLTSGRKDNEQFF,TGTGCCAGCAGCCAATTGACTAGCGGGAGGAAGGACAATGAGCAGTTCTTC
many,TRBV20-1,TRBJ2-5,NA,CSANSRRYQETQYF,TGCAGTGCTAACTCACGCCGGTACCAAGAGACCCAGTACTTC
many,TRBV2,TRBJ2-1,TRBD2,CASTPLGSGRGNEQFF,TGTGCCAGCACCCCGCTAGGATCAGGGAGGGGTAATGAGCAGTTCTTC
many,TRBV20-1,TRBJ1-2,TRBD1,CSASYAGTGGGSGYGYTF,TGCAGTGCTAGCTATGCCGGAACAGGGGGCGGGAGTGGCTATGGCTACACCTTC
few,TRBV5-1,TRBJ2-3,NA,CASSLAGGGPDTQYF,TGCGCCAGCAGCTTGGCCGGTGGCGGCCCAGATACGCAGTATTTT
NA,TRBV5-6,TRBJ2-7,TRBD2,CASSLDSGGNLYEQYF,TGTGCCAGCAGCTTGGATAGCGGGGGGAACCTTTACGAGCAGTACTTC
NA,TRBV27,TRBJ2-3,NA,CASSLDGADTQYF,TGTGCCAGCAGTTTAGATGGCGCAGATACGCAGTATTTT
many,TRBV29-1,TRBJ2-5,TRBD1,CSVYRDRGLETQYF,TGCAGCGTCTACCGGGACAGGGGGCTAGAGACCCAGTACTTC
many,TRBV11-1,TRBJ2-3,TRBD1,CASSTGTGADTQYF,TGTGCCAGCAGCACGGGGACAGGGGCGGATACGCAGTATTTT
many,TRBV28,TRBJ2-7,TRBD1,CASSGSDRTLWNEQYF,TGTGCCAGCAGTGGATCGGACAGGACCCTCTGGAACGAGCAGTACTTC
many,TRBV7-9,TRBJ2-1,TRBD2,CASSSRGGLTRNEQFF,TGTGCCAGCAGCTCACGGGGGGGACTTACGCGCAATGAGCAGTTCTTC
NA,TRBV10-3,TRBJ1-3,NA,CAISSGGGYTIYF,TGTGCCATCAGTAGCGGGGGAGGATACACCATATATTTT
many,TRBV20-1,TRBJ2-7,TRBD2,CRDRVAGFYEQYF,TGCAGGGACCGGGTAGCGGGGTTCTACGAGCAGTACTTC
few,TRBV2,TRBJ2-7,NA,CASSNPTVHPYEQYF,TGTGCCAGCAGTAATCCGACAGTACACCCGTACGAGCAGTACTTC
NA,TRBV4-2,TRBJ2-3,TRBD2,CASSPPGLAGVTQYF,TGTGCCAGCAGCCCACCGGGACTAGCGGGGGTCACGCAGTATTTT
many,TRBV15,TRBJ1-1,NA,CATSRTPGTRQMGEAFF,TGTGCCACCAGCAGGACTCCGGGGACACGACAGATGGGGGAAGCTTTCTTT
many,TRBV20-1,TRBJ2-7,TRBD1,CSGSRGPIGEQYF,TGCAGTGGGTCCAGGGGGCCGATCGGCGAGCAGTACTTC
many,TRBV2,TRBJ2-2,NA,CASSETSGAPGSGTGELFF,TGTGCCAGCAGTGAAACCTCAGGGGCACCAGGTTCCGGCACCGGGGAGCTGTTTTTT